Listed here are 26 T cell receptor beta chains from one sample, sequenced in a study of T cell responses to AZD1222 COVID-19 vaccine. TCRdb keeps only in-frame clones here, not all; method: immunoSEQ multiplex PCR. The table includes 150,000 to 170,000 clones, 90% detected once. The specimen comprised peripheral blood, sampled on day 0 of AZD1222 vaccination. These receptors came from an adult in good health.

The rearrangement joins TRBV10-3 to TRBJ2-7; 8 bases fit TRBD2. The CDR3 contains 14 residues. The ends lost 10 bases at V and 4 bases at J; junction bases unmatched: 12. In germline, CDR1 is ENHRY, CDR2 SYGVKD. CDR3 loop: CATVGASGLYEQYF. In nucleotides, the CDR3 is TGTGCCACCGTCGGGGCTAGCGGGTTATACGAGCAGTACTTC.

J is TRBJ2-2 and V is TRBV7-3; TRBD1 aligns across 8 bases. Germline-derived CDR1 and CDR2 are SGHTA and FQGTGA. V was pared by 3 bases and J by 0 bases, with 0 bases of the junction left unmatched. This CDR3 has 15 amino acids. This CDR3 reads CASSLTGANTGELFF. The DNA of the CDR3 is TGTGCCAGCAGCTTGACAGGGGCGAACACCGGGGAGCTGTTTTTT.

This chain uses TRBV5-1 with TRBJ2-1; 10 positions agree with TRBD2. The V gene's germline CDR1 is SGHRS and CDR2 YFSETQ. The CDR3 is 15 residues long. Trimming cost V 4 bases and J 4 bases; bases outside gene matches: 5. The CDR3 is CASSDGTSDYNEQFF. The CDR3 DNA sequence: TGCGCCAGCAGCGATGGGACTAGCGATTACAATGAGCAGTTCTTC.

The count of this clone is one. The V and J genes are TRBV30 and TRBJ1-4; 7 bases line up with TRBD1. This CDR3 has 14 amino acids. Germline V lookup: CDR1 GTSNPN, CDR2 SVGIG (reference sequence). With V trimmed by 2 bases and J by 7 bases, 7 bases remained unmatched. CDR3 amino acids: CAWSRIRTGEKLFF. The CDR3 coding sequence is TGTGCCTGGAGTCGAATCAGGACAGGTGAAAAACTGTTTTTT.

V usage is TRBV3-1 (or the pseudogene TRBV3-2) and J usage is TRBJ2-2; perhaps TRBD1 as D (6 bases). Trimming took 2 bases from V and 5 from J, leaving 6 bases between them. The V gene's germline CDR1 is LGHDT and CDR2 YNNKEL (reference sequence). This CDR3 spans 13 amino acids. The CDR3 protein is CASSQQGTGELFF. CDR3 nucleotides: TGTGCCAGCAGCCAACAGGGGACCGGGGAGCTGTTTTTT.

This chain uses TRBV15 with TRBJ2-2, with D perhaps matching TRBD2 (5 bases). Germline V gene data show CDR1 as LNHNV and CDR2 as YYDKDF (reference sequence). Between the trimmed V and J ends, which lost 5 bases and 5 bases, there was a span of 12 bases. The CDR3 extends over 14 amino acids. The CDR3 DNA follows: TGTGCCACCAGCCGAGGGATGAGGACCGGGGAGCTGTTTTTT. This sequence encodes CATSRGMRTGELFF.

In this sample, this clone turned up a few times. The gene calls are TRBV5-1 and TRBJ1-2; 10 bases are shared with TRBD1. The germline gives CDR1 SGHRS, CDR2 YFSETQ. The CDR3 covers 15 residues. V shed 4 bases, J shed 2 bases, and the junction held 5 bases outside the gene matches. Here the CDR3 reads CASSDRDRGNYGYTF. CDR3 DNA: TGCGCCAGCAGCGACCGGGACAGGGGCAACTATGGCTACACCTTC.

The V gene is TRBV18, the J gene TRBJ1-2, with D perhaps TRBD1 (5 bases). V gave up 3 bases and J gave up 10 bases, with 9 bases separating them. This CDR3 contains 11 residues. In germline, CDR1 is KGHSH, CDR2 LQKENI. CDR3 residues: CASSPGEVYTF. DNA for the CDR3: TGTGCCAGCTCACCGGGGGAAGTCTACACCTTC.

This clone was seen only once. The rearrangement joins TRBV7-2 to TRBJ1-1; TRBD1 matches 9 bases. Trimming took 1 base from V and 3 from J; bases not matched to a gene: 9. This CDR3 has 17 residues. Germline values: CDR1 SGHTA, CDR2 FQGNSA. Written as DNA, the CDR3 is TGTGCCAGCAGCTTAGGGATACAGGGGGCTCGGGACACTGAAGCTTTCTTT. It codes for CASSLGIQGARDTEAFF.

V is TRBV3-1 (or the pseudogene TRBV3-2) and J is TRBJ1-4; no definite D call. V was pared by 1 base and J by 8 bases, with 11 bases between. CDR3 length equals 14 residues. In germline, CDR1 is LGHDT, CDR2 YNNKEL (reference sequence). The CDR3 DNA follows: TGTGCCAGCAGCCAAGGGGTGGGTAGCGAAAAACTGTTTTTT. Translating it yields CASSQGVGSEKLFF.

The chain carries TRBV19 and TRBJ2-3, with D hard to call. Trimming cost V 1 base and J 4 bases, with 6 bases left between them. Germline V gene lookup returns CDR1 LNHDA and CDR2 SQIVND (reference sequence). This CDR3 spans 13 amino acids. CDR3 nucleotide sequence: TGTGCCAGTAGTATAGGCGCCCCAGATACGCAGTATTTT. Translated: CASSIGAPDTQYF.

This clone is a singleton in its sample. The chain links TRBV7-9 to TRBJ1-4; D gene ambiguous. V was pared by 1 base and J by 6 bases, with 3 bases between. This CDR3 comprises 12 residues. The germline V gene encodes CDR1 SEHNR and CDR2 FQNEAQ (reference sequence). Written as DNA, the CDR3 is TGTGCCAGCAGCTTAGACCATGAAAAACTGTTTTTT. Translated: CASSLDHEKLFF.

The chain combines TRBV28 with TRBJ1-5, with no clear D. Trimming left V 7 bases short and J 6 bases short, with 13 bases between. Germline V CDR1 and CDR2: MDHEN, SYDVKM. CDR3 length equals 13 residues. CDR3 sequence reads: CASKDRVTQPQHF. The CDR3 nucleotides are TGTGCCAGCAAAGATAGGGTGACTCAGCCCCAGCATTTT. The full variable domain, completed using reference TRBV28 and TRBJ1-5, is DVKVTQSSRYLVKRTGEKVFLECVQDMDHENMFWYRQDPGLGLRLIYFSYDVKMKEKGDIPEGYSVSREKKERFSLILESASTNQTSMYLCASKDRVTQPQHFGDGTRLSIL.

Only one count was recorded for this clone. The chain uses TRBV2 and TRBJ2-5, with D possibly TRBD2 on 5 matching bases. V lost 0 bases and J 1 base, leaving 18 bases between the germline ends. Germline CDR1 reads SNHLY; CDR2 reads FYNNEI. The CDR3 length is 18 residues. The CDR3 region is CASSEAVGSSYGQETQYF. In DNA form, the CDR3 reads TGTGCCAGCAGTGAAGCGGTAGGGAGCAGCTACGGCCAAGAGACCCAGTACTTC.

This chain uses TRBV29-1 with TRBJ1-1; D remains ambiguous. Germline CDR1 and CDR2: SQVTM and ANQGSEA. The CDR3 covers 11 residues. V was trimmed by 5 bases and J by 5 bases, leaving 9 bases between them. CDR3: CSVLGRTEAFF. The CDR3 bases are TGCAGCGTTCTTGGGCGGACTGAAGCTTTCTTT. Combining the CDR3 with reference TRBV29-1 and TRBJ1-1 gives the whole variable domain SAVISQKPSRDICQRGTSLTIQCQVDSQVTMMFWYRQQPGQSLTLIATANQGSEATYESGFVIDKFPISRPNLTFSTLTVSNMSPEDSSIYLCSVLGRTEAFFGQGTRLTVV.

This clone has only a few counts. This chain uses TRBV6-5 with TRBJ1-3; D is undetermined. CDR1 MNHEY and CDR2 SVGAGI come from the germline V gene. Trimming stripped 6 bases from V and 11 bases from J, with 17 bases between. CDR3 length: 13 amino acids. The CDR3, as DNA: TGTGCCAGCAGCTTGAGAAGTCCGAGCCCCATATATTTT. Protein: CASSLRSPSPIYF.

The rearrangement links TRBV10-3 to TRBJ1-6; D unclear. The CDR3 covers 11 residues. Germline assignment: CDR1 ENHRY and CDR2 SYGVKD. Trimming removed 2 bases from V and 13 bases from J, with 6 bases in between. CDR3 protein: CAISEPLPLHF. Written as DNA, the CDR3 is TGTGCCATCAGTGAGCCCCTCCCCCTCCACTTT.

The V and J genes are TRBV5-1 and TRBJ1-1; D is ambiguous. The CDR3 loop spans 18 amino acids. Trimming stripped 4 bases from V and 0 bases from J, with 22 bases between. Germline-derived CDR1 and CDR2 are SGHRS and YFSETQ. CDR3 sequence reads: CASSPGPLGGLLNTEAFF. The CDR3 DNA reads TGCGCCAGCAGCCCCGGACCGTTGGGTGGGCTCTTGAACACTGAAGCTTTCTTT.

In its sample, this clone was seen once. The CDR3 protein is CASSFIQGNTEAFF. CDR3 sequence (DNA): TGTGCCAGCAGCTTTATACAGGGGAACACTGAAGCTTTCTTT. This chain uses TRBV11-3 with TRBJ1-1, with a tentative D call TRBD1 (6 bases). Trimming shortened V by 3 bases and J by 1 base, and 9 bases separated the two germline ends. The germline V gene has CDR1 SGHNT and CDR2 YENEEA. The CDR3 covers 14 residues.

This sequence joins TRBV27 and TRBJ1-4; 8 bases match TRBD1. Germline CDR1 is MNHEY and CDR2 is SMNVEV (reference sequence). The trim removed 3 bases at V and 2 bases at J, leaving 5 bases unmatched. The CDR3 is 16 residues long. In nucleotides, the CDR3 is TGTGCCAGCAGTTTGGGCAGGGGGCTGACTAATGAAAAACTGTTTTTT. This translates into CASSLGRGLTNEKLFF. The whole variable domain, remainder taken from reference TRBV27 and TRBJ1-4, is EAQVTQNPRYLITVTGKKLTVTCSQNMNHEYMSWYRQDPGLGLRQIYYSMNVEVTDKGDVPEGYKVSRKEKRNFPLILESPSPNQTSLYFCASSLGRGLTNEKLFFGSGTQLSVL.

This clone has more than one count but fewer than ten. CDR3 residues: CSASQGAFTGELFF. The CDR3 nucleotides are TGCAGCGCCTCACAGGGGGCTTTCACCGGGGAGCTGTTTTTT. This sequence joins TRBV29-1 and TRBJ2-2, with 9 positions matching TRBD1. Germline lookup yields CDR1 SQVTM and CDR2 ANQGSEA. V shed 7 bases and J 4 bases; nucleotides not matched to a gene: 7. The CDR3 sequence is 14 residues long.

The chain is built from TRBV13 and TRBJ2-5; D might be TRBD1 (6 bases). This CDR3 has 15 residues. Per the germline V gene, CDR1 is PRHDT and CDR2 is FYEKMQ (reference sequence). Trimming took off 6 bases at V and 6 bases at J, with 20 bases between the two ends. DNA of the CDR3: TGTGCCAGCAGTCTTTTCGGACAGCTAATCCAGACCCAGTACTTC. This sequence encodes CASSLFGQLIQTQYF.

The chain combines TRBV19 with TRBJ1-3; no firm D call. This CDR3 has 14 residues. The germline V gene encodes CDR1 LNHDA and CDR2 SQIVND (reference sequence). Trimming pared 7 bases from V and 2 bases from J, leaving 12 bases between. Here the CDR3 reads CASISQAPGNTIYF. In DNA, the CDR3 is TGTGCCAGTATTAGCCAGGCCCCTGGAAACACCATATATTTT.

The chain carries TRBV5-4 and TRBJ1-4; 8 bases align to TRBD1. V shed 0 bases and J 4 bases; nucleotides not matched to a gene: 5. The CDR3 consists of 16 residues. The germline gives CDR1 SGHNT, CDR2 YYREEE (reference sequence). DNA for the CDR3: TGTGCCAGCAGCTTGGCCCCGGGACAGGTTAATGAAAAACTGTTTTTT. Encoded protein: CASSLAPGQVNEKLFF.

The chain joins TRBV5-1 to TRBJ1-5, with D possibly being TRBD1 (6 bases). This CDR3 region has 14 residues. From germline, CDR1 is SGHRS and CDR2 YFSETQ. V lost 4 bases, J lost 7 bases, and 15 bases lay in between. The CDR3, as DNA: TGCGCCAGCAGCCCCACGGGGGGCGGCCAGCCCCAGCATTTT. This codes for CASSPTGGGQPQHF.

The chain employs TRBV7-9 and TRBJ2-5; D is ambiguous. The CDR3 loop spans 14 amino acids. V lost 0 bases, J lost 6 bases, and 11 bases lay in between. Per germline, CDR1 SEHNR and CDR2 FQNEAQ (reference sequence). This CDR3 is CASSLAEYRKTQYF. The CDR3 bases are TGTGCCAGCAGCTTAGCGGAGTATAGGAAGACCCAGTACTTC.